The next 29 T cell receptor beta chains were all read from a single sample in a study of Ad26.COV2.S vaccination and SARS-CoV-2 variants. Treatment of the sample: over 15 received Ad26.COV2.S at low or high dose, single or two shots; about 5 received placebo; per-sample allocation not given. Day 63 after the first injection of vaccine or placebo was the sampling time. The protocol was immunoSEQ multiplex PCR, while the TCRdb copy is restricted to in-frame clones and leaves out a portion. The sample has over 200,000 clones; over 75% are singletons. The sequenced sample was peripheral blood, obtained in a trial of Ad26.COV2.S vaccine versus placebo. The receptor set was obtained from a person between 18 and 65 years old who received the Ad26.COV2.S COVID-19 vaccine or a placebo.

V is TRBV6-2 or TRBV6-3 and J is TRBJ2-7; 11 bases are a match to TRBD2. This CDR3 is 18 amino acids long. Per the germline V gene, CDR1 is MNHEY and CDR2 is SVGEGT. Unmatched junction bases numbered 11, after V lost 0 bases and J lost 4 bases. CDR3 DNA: TGTGCCAGCAGTTACTCGAGACTAGCGGGGACCGGGCTATACGAGCAGTACTTC. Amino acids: CASSYSRLAGTGLYEQYF.

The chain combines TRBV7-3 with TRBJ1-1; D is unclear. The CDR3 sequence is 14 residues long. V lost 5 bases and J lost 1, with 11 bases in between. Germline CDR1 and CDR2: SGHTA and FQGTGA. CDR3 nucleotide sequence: TGTGCCAGCAGCCCACAGAAAACGAACACTGAAGCTTTCTTT. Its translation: CASSPQKTNTEAFF.

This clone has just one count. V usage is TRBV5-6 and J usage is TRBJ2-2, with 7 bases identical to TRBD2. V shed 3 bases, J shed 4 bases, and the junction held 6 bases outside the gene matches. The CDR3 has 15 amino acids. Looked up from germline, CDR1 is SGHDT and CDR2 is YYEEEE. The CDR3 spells CASSSSGGVTGELFF. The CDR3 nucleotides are TGTGCCAGCAGCTCTAGTGGGGGGGTCACCGGGGAGCTGTTTTTT.

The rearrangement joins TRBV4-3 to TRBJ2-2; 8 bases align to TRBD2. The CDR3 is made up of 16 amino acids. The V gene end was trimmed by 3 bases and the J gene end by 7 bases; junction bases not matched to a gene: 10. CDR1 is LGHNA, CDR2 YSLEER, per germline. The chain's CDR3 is CASSQDTGTRIGELFF. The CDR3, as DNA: TGCGCCAGCAGCCAGGACACCGGGACTAGAATCGGGGAGCTGTTTTTT.

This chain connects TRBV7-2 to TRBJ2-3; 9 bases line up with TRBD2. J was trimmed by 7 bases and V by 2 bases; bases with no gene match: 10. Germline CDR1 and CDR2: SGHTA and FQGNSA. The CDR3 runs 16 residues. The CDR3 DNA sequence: TGTGCCAGCAGCTTATCGTCAACAGCGGGAGGTAATACGCAGTATTTT. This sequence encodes CASSLSSTAGGNTQYF.

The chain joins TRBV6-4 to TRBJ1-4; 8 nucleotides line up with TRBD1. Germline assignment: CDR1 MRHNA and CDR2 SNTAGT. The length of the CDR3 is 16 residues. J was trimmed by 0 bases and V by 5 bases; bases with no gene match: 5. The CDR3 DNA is TGTGCCAGCAGTCCTGGACAGGGCCCAACTAATGAAAAACTGTTTTTT. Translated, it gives CASSPGQGPTNEKLFF.

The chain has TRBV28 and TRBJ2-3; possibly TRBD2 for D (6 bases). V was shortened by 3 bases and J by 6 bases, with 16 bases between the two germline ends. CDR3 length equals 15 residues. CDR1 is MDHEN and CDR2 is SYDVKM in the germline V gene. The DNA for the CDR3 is TGTGCCAGCAGTTTTATGAGCGGGCCGGCGGATACGCAGTATTTT. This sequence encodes CASSFMSGPADTQYF.

CDR3 in amino acids: CASSLWGRNTEAFF. CDR3 DNA: TGCGCCAGCAGCTTGTGGGGGAGGAACACTGAAGCTTTCTTT. The chain uses TRBV5-1 and TRBJ1-1, with a tentative D call TRBD1 (5 bases). Germline-derived CDR1 and CDR2 are SGHRS and YFSETQ. The ends were cut back, 1 base at V and 1 base at J, with 8 bases in the middle. CDR3 length: 14 amino acids.

CDR3: CASSLANRESTYGYTF. The CDR3 DNA reads as TGTGCCAGCAGCTTAGCGAACAGAGAGTCTACCTATGGCTACACCTTC. V and J are TRBV7-9 and TRBJ1-2; no definite D call. Per germline, CDR1 SEHNR and CDR2 FQNEAQ (reference sequence). CDR3 length equals 16 residues. Trimming left V 0 bases short and J 4 bases short, with 15 bases between.

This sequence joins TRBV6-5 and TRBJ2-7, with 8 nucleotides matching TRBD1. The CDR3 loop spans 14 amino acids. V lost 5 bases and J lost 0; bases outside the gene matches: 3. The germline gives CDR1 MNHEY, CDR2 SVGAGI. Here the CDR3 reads CASSLQGGSYEQYF. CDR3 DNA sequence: TGTGCCAGCAGTCTACAGGGGGGCTCCTACGAGCAGTACTTC.

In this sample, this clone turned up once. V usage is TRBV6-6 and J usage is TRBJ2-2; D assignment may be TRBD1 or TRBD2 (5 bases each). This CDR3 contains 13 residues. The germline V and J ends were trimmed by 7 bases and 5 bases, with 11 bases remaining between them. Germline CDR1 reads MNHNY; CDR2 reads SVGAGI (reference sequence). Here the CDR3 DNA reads TGTGCCAGCACCGTCGGGGCTACCGGGGAGCTGTTTTTT. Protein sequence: CASTVGATGELFF.

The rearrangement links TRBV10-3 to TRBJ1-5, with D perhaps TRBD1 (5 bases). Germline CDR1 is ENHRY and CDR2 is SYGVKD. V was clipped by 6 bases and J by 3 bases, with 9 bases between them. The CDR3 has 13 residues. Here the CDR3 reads CAISGAYNQPQHF. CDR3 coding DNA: TGTGCCATCAGCGGGGCCTACAATCAGCCCCAGCATTTT.

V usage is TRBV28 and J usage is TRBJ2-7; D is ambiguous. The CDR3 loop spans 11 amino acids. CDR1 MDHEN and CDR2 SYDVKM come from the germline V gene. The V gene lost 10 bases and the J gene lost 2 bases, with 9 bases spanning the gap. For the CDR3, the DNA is TGTGCCATTGGCAGGCCCTACGAGCAGTACTTC. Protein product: CAIGRPYEQYF.

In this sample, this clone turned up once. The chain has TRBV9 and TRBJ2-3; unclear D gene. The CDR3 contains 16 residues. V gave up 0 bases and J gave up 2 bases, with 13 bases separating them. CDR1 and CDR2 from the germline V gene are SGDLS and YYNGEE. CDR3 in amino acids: CASSVDAARATDTQYF. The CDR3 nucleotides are TGTGCCAGCAGCGTAGACGCCGCTAGGGCCACAGATACGCAGTATTTT.

CDR3 in amino acids: CASSQDSSGGIYNEQFF. CDR3 bases: TGCGCCAGCAGCCAAGATTCGAGCGGGGGGATATACAATGAGCAGTTCTTC. The gene calls are TRBV4-3 and TRBJ2-1; TRBD2 matches at 9 bases. The CDR3 totals 17 residues. V trimming: 0 bases; J trimming: 4 bases; junction bases outside the gene matches: 7. CDR1 is LGHNA and CDR2 is YSLEER in the germline V gene.

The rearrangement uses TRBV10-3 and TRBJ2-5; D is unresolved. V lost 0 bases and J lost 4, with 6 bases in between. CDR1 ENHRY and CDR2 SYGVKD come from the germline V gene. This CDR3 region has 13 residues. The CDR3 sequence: CAISESFGETQYF. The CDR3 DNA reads TGTGCCATCAGTGAGTCTTTCGGAGAGACCCAGTACTTC.

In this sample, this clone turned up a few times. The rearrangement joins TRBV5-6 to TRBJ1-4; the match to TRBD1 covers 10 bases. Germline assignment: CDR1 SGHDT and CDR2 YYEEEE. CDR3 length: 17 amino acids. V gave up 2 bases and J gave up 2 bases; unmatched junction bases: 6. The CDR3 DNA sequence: TGTGCCAGCAGCTTCCTTGAGACAGGGGGCACTAATGAAAAACTGTTTTTT. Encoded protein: CASSFLETGGTNEKLFF.

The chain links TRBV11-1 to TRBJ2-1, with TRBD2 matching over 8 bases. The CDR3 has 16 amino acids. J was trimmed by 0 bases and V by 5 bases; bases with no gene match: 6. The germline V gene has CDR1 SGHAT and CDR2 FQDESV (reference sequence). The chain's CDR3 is CASSRSGGNSYNEQFF. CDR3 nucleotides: TGTGCCAGCAGCCGAAGCGGGGGAAACTCCTACAATGAGCAGTTCTTC.

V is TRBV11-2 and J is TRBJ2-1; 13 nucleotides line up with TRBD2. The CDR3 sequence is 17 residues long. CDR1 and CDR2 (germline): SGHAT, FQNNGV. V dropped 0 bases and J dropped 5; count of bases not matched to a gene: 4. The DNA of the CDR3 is TGTGCCAGCAGCTTAGATTTAGGGACTAGCGGGAACAATGAGCAGTTCTTC. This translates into CASSLDLGTSGNNEQFF.

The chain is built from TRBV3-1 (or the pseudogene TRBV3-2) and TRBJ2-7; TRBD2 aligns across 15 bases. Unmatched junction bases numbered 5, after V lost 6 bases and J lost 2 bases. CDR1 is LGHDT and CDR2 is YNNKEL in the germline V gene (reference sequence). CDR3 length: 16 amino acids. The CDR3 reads CASSRTSGRGAYEQYF. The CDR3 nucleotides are TGTGCCAGCAGTCGGACTAGCGGGAGGGGCGCCTACGAGCAGTACTTC.

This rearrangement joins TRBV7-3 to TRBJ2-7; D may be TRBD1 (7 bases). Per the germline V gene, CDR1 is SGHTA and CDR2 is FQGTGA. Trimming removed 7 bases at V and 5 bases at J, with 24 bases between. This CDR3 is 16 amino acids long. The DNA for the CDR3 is TGTGCCAGCACCAGAGAGGAGGGGGCTTATCACCACGAGCAGTACTTC. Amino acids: CASTREEGAYHHEQYF.

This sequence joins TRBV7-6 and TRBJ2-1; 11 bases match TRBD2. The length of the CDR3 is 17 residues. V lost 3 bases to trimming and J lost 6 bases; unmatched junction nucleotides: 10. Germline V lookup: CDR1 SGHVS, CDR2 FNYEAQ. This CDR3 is CASSFTGKLAGGNEQFF. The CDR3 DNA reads TGTGCCAGCAGCTTTACAGGGAAGCTAGCGGGGGGCAATGAGCAGTTCTTC.

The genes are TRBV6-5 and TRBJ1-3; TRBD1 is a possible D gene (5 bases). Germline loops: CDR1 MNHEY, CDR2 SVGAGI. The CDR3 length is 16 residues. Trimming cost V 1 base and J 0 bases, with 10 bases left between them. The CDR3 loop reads CASSYFGATSGNTIYF. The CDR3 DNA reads TGTGCCAGCAGTTACTTCGGGGCCACCTCTGGAAACACCATATATTTT.

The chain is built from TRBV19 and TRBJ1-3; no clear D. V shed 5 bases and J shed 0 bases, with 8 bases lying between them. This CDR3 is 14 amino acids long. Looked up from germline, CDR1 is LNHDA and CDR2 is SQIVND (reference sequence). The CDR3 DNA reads TGTGCCAGTAGTCGGAGCGGCTCTGGAAACACCATATATTTT. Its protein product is CASSRSGSGNTIYF.

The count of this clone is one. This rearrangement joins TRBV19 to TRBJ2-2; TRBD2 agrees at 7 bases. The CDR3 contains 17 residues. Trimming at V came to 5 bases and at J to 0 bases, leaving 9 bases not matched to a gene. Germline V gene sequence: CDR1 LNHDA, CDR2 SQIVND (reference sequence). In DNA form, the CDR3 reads TGTGCCAGTAGTTCCCTGGGGACTACTCCGAACACCGGGGAGCTGTTTTTT. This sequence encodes CASSSLGTTPNTGELFF. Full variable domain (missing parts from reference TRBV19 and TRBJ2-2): DGGITQSPKYLFRKEGQNVTLSCEQNLNHDAMYWYRQDPGQGLRLIYYSQIVNDFQKGDIAEGYSVSREKKESFPLTVTSAQKNPTAFYLCASSSLGTTPNTGELFFGEGSRLTVL.

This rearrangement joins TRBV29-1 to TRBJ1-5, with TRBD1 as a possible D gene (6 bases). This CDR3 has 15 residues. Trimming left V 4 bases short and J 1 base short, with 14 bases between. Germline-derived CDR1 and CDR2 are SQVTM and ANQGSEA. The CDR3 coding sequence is TGCAGCGTTGTTGAACAGGGAGACAGCAATCAGCCCCAGCATTTT. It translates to CSVVEQGDSNQPQHF.

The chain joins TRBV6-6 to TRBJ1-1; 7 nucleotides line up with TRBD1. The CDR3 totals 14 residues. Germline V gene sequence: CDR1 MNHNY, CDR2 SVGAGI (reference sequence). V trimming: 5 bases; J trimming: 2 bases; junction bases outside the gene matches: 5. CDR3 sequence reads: CASSLLGGNTEAFF. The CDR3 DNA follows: TGTGCCAGCAGTCTATTAGGGGGCAACACTGAAGCTTTCTTT.

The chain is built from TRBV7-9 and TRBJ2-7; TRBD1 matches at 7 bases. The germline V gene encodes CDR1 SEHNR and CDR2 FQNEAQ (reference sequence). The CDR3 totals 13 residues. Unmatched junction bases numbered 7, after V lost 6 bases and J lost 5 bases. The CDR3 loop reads CASSGQASHEQYF. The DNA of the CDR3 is TGTGCCAGCAGTGGACAGGCCTCTCACGAGCAGTACTTC.

This CDR3 reads CATSSTGENTGELFF. Here the CDR3 DNA reads TGTGCCACCAGCAGCACAGGGGAGAACACCGGGGAGCTGTTTTTT. The rearrangement uses TRBV24-1 and TRBJ2-2, with TRBD1 matching over 7 bases. V shed 7 bases and J 1 base; nucleotides not matched to a gene: 5. CDR1 is KGHDR, CDR2 SFDVKD, per germline. This CDR3 has 15 amino acids.